This passage covers 21 T cell receptor beta chains from one sample sequenced in a study of T cells in Graves' hyperthyroidism and ophthalmopathy. Amplification of TCR beta CDR3 regions was performed using RNA transcripts as template. During a first-round RT-PCR of the TCR CDR3, the HTBI primer set was used. MiXCR, run by TCRdb on the multiplex PCR reads, gives a single entry per CDR3 protein. The sample lists more than 650,000 distinct CDR3 sequences, around 13% occurring once. The sequenced sample consisted of blood. The receptors originated from a woman younger than 35 with Graves' hyperthyroidism.

This rearrangement joins TRBV4-2 to TRBJ2-7; D may be TRBD1 (5 bases). The CDR3 runs to 14 residues. V was pared by 0 bases and J by 3 bases, with 9 bases between. CDR1 LGHNA and CDR2 YNFKEQ come from the germline V gene. The CDR3 coding sequence is TGTGCCAGCAGCCAAGACCCCGACAGCTACGAGCAGTACTTC. Translated, it gives CASSQDPDSYEQYF.

This clonotype came up a few times. V is TRBV5-1 and J is TRBJ2-3; the match to TRBD2 covers 10 bases. The junction had 6 bases not matched to a gene; V was cut back by 5 bases and J by 6 bases. Germline V gene data show CDR1 as SGHRS and CDR2 as YFSETQ. The CDR3 totals 14 residues. CDR3 nucleotides: TGCGCCAGCAGGCGGCTAGCGGGAGCCGATACGCAGTATTTT. Residues: CASRRLAGADTQYF.

The chain recombines TRBV7-2 with TRBJ2-2; 10 bases align to TRBD2. Germline CDR1 reads SGHTA; CDR2 reads FQGNSA. Unmatched junction bases numbered 13, after V lost 5 bases and J lost 7 bases. The CDR3 is made up of 17 amino acids. CDR3 residues: CASSRGPLAGEGGELFF. The DNA for the CDR3 is TGTGCCAGCAGCCGGGGCCCCCTAGCGGGAGAGGGCGGGGAGCTGTTTTTT.

This clonotype came up many times. This chain links TRBV13 with TRBJ1-1; maybe TRBD1 (5 bases). Germline loops: CDR1 PRHDT, CDR2 FYEKMQ (reference sequence). The length of the CDR3 is 16 residues. V was trimmed by 2 bases and J by 6 bases, leaving 19 bases between them. The CDR3 DNA follows: TGTGCCAGCAGCTTAACTGAGGGGCCGGGTAACGCTGAAGCTTTCTTT. The encoded protein is CASSLTEGPGNAEAFF. The variable domain in full, with the rest retrieved from reference TRBV13 and TRBJ1-1, is AAGVIQSPRHLIKEKRETATLKCYPIPRHDTVYWYQQGPGQDPQFLISFYEKMQSDKGSIPDRFSAQQFSDYHSELNMSSLELGDSALYFCASSLTEGPGNAEAFFGQGTRLTVV.

This clonotype was seen repeatedly, ten times or more. The rearrangement uses TRBV30 and TRBJ1-4; 7 positions match TRBD1. This CDR3 comprises 13 residues. Germline CDR1 GTSNPN, CDR2 SVGIG (reference sequence). V shed 4 bases and J 12 bases; nucleotides not matched to a gene: 11. The DNA for the CDR3 is TGTGCCTGGAACCGTCACCCCGGGACAGAACTGTTTTTT. Translated, it gives CAWNRHPGTELFF.

This clonotype was picked up many times. The chain couples TRBV9 to TRBJ2-3; 11 bases are shared with TRBD1. The CDR3 is 16 residues long. V shed 0 bases and J 4 bases; nucleotides not matched to a gene: 4. The germline CDR1 and CDR2 sequences are SGDLS and YYNGEE. The CDR3 is CASSVGTGGNSDTQYF. The CDR3 region has the DNA TGTGCCAGCAGCGTAGGGACAGGGGGCAACTCAGATACGCAGTATTTT.

Ten or more counts support this clonotype. V gene TRBV11-2 combines with J gene TRBJ2-2; D might be TRBD2 (7 bases). The V end lost 3 bases, the J end lost 0 bases, and 8 bases lay between the germline ends. The CDR3 extends over 15 amino acids. Germline V gives CDR1 SGHAT, CDR2 FQNNGV. In nucleotides, the CDR3 is TGTGCCAGCAGCTTCGGGGGGCCGAACACCGGGGAGCTGTTTTTT. It is translated as CASSFGGPNTGELFF.

Notes on this clonotype: One end of the junction is discordant with germline, which a read error may explain. V is TRBV19 and J is TRBJ2-5, with D uncertain. Per the germline V gene, CDR1 is LNHDA and CDR2 is SQIVND (reference sequence). The CDR3 runs 14 residues. The CDR3 bases are TGTACCAGTAGTCCTACGGTCTCAGGAGTGACCCAGTACTTC. Translation gives CTSSPTVSGVTQYF. The full variable domain, in which reference TRBV19 and TRBJ2-5 provide the parts outside the CDR3, is DGGITQSPKYLFRKEGQNVTLSCEQNLNHDAMYWYRQDPGQGLRLIYYSQIVNDFQKGDIAEGYSVSREKKESFPLTVTSAQKNPTAFYLCTSSPTVSGVTQYFGPGTRLLVL.

This clonotype was detected a few times. This chain uses TRBV28 with TRBJ2-6; D gene unclear. The V end was cut by 5 bases, the J end by 2 bases, with 4 bases between. The CDR3 loop spans 13 amino acids. CDR1 and CDR2 from the germline V gene are MDHEN and SYDVKM. The CDR3 DNA sequence: TGTGCCAGCAGTGTGACTGGGGCCAACGTCCTGACTTTC. It specifies CASSVTGANVLTF. Looking up the rest from reference TRBV28 and TRBJ2-6 gives the full variable domain: DVKVTQSSRYLVKRTGEKVFLECVQDMDHENMFWYRQDPGLGLRLIYFSYDVKMKEKGDIPEGYSVSREKKERFSLILESASTNQTSMYLCASSVTGANVLTFGAGSRLTVL.

This clonotype has at least ten counts. J is TRBJ1-1 and V is TRBV4-1; D is uncertain. Germline CDR1 is MGHRA and CDR2 is YSYEKL. Between the trimmed V and J ends, which lost 2 bases and 0 bases, there was a span of 16 bases. This CDR3 spans 17 amino acids. The DNA for the CDR3 is TGCGCCAGCAGCCAAAATTTGCTGCCCCCCCTGAACACTGAAGCTTTCTTT. This translates into CASSQNLLPPLNTEAFF.

This clonotype has only a few counts. V usage is TRBV24-1 and J usage is TRBJ1-2; no clear D. The ends were cut back, 7 bases at V and 6 bases at J, with 11 bases in the middle. Germline V gene sequence: CDR1 KGHDR, CDR2 SFDVKD. The CDR3 is made up of 12 amino acids. CDR3 residues: CATSLEADGYTF. The DNA for the CDR3 is TGTGCCACCAGCCTTGAAGCGGATGGCTACACCTTC.

The DNA of the CDR3 is TGTGCCATCAGTGGCCGGGACAGGGTCGAAGATACGCAGTATTTT. Its translation is CAISGRDRVEDTQYF. The chain uses TRBV10-3 and TRBJ2-3; TRBD1 agrees at 9 bases. Germline V lookup: CDR1 ENHRY, CDR2 SYGVKD. Trimming took 4 bases from V and 5 from J; bases not matched to a gene: 7. The CDR3 extends over 15 amino acids.

The count of this clonotype is one. This chain connects TRBV25-1 to TRBJ1-2, with D perhaps TRBD1 (5 bases). CDR3 length equals 13 residues. V gave up 4 bases and J gave up 6 bases, with 12 bases separating them. Germline values: CDR1 MGHDK, CDR2 SYGVNS. The CDR3 region is CASSGGRVHGYTF. The DNA of the CDR3 is TGTGCCAGCAGTGGAGGCAGGGTGCATGGCTACACCTTC.

The chain's CDR3 is CASSQGRARSSGNTIYF. DNA of the CDR3: TGCGCCAGCAGCCAAGGGAGGGCGCGGAGCTCTGGAAACACCATATATTTT. The chain uses TRBV4-1 and TRBJ1-3, with D unresolved. The ends were cut back, 1 base at V and 0 bases at J, with 13 bases in the middle. Looked up from germline, CDR1 is MGHRA and CDR2 is YSYEKL. There are 17 residues in the CDR3.

V gene TRBV5-1 combines with J gene TRBJ1-1; 9 positions match TRBD1. This CDR3 is built from 19 residues. V dropped 5 bases and J dropped 1; count of bases not matched to a gene: 18. Looked up from germline, CDR1 is SGHRS and CDR2 is YFSETQ. CDR3 amino acids: CASRASGTGPGWGNTEAFF. CDR3 DNA: TGCGCCAGCAGGGCCTCCGGGACAGGGCCTGGATGGGGGAACACTGAAGCTTTCTTT.

The chain combines TRBV29-1 with TRBJ1-2; no clear D gene. The V and J ends lost 3 bases and 14 bases respectively, with 19 bases between them. The CDR3 covers 12 residues. CDR1 is SQVTM, CDR2 ANQGSEA, per germline. The DNA of the CDR3 is TGCAGCGTTGAGTTCTGGACGACTGGAAGGACCTTC. Protein sequence: CSVEFWTTGRTF.

The chain couples TRBV6-2 or TRBV6-3 to TRBJ2-7, with D perhaps TRBD2 (5 bases). The germline CDR1 and CDR2 sequences are MNHEY and SVGEGT. The CDR3 has 15 amino acids. Trimming pared 5 bases from V and 0 bases from J, leaving 14 bases between. CDR3 bases: TGTGCCAGCAGTCCCGGGCGGGCCTACTCCTACGAGCAGTACTTC. It codes for CASSPGRAYSYEQYF.

This clonotype came up many times. The genes are TRBV9 and TRBJ2-5; D uncertain. The CDR3 has 12 amino acids. V lost 0 bases and J 5 bases, leaving 5 bases between the germline ends. CDR1 and CDR2 (germline): SGDLS, YYNGEE. CDR3 DNA sequence: TGTGCCAGCAGCGTAGAGTGGGAGACCCAGTACTTC. It translates to CASSVEWETQYF.

This clonotype was detected ten times or more. CDR3 in amino acids: CASSRSVSSYNEQFF. The CDR3 nucleotides are TGTGCCAGCAGCCGTAGCGTTTCCTCCTACAATGAGCAGTTCTTC. The genes are TRBV7-2 and TRBJ2-1; TRBD2 might be the D (5 bases). CDR1 SGHTA and CDR2 FQGNSA come from the germline V gene. The CDR3 is made up of 15 amino acids. V was pared by 5 bases and J by 0 bases, with 11 bases between.

This clonotype was seen at least ten times. The chain combines TRBV6-5 with TRBJ2-3, with no clear D. Trimming stripped 0 bases from V and 0 bases from J, with 7 bases between. Germline assignment: CDR1 MNHEY and CDR2 SVGAGI. The CDR3 is made up of 15 amino acids. The CDR3 reads CASSYSTTSTDTQYF. The CDR3 region has the DNA TGTGCCAGCAGTTACTCAACCACTAGCACAGATACGCAGTATTTT.

This clonotype has a handful of counts. The gene calls are TRBV5-1 and TRBJ2-7; D might be TRBD1 (7 bases). The CDR3 sequence is 14 residues long. Germline V CDR1 and CDR2: SGHRS, YFSETQ. Deletions cut 4 bases from V and 7 bases from J, with 18 bases between. Written as DNA, the CDR3 is TGCGCCAGCAGCAGGCAGGGGGAGGTGTGGGAGCAGTACTTC. It is translated as CASSRQGEVWEQYF.